A selection of T cell receptor beta chains follows, all from one sample in a study of cytomegalovirus exposure and HLA in healthy donors. Repertoires were generated with immunoSEQ multiplex PCR, while TCRdb's copy carries only in-frame clones and drops some. The sample lists over 150,000 clones, 80% occurring once. The specimen was PBMCs. These TCRs come from a man aged 25-45 years in good health and CMV-seronegative. Both conserved end residues are part of each CDR3. A D gene is named only where the DNA matches it firmly. The listing skips clone size in some rows; elsewhere it reads once, few, many or a size class.

>TRBV28|TRBJ1-6|.|.
TGTGCCAGTCGGGAAGGAAATTCACCCCTCCACTTT
CASREGNSPLHF
>TRBV28|TRBJ1-5|.|.
TGTGCCTCCCGGAGGGGGGGAATACATCAGCCCCAGCATTTT
CASRRGGIHQPQHF
>TRBV29-1|TRBJ1-2|TRBD1|once
TGCAGCGTTGAACGGGGACAGGGTATTAGTGGCGGCGGCTACACCTTC
CSVERGQGISGGGYTF
>TRBV5-6|TRBJ1-2|.|few
TGTGCCAGCAGCTTGGGCGGGGACTATGGCTACACCTTC
CASSLGGDYGYTF
>TRBV5-1|TRBJ2-3|TRBD2|.
TGCGCCAGCAGCTTGGGAACTAGCGGTGTCACAGATACGCAGTATTTT
CASSLGTSGVTDTQYF
>TRBV7-9|TRBJ2-7|TRBD2|.
TGTGCCAGCAGCTCCACTAGCGGGAGTAAGTACGAGCAGTACTTC
CASSSTSGSKYEQYF
>TRBV4-1|TRBJ1-1|.|.
TGCGCCAGCAGCCACCGACAGAACACTGAAGCTTTCTTT
CASSHRQNTEAFF
>TRBV6-5|TRBJ2-7|.|.
TGTGCCAGCGGGCCAATATCAGGGAACACGGACGAGCAGTACTTC
CASGPISGNTDEQYF
>TRBV6-5|TRBJ2-1|TRBD1|few
TGTGCCAGCAGTTATTTCGGGACAGACCGTAAGCAGTTCTTC
CASSYFGTDRKQFF
>TRBV28|TRBJ1-5|.|.
TGTGCCAGCAGTTTGCGTCAGCCCCAGCATTTT
CASSLRQPQHF
>TRBV7-2|TRBJ1-2|TRBD1|.
TGTGCCAGCAGCTTAGGTACGGGACAGGGGATTCGGTACTATGGCTACACCTTC
CASSLGTGQGIRYYGYTF
>TRBV6-5|TRBJ1-4|TRBD1|.
TGTGCCAGCAGCCTGGACAGGGGGAGACTGTTTTTT
CASSLDRGRLFF
>TRBV13|TRBJ2-3|.|.
TGTGCCAGCAGCTTAGGAGGGAGGATCAGAGATACGCAGTATTTT
CASSLGGRIRDTQYF
>TRBV7-8|TRBJ2-3|.|.
TGTGCCAGCAAACAGGGTCAGGCAGATACGCAGTATTTT
CASKQGQADTQYF
>TRBV18|TRBJ1-6|TRBD1|.
TGTGCCAGCTCACCACTGGGACAGGGGTCCTATAATTCACCCCTCCACTTT
CASSPLGQGSYNSPLHF
>TRBV9|TRBJ2-7|TRBD1|once
TGTGCCAGCAGCGTAGGGGACAGTACCTACGAGCAGTACTTC
CASSVGDSTYEQYF
>TRBV11-1|TRBJ1-1|TRBD1|.
TGTGCCAGCAGCCCTACCTACAGGGGTGAAGCTTTCTTT
CASSPTYRGEAFF
>TRBV28|TRBJ1-1|.|few
TGTGCCAGCAGTTTCCGGACAAGGGGGAGGAACACTGAAGCTTTCTTT
CASSFRTRGRNTEAFF
>TRBV5-1|TRBJ2-1|TRBD2|.
TGCGCCAGCAGCTTGGCCAGCGGGAGTAGCTACAATGAGCAGTTCTTC
CASSLASGSSYNEQFF
>TRBV2|TRBJ2-5|TRBD2|.
TGTGCCAGCAGCACCGGGACTAGCGTCAGGTCTAAAGAGACCCAGTACTTC
CASSTGTSVRSKETQYF
>TRBV28|TRBJ2-7|.|.
TGTGCCAGCAAGAAGACAACAAGCTCCTACGAGCAGTACTTC
CASKKTTSSYEQYF
>TRBV27|TRBJ2-1|TRBD2|.
TGTGCCAGCAGAATAGCGGGGACCTACAATGAGCAGTTCTTC
CASRIAGTYNEQFF